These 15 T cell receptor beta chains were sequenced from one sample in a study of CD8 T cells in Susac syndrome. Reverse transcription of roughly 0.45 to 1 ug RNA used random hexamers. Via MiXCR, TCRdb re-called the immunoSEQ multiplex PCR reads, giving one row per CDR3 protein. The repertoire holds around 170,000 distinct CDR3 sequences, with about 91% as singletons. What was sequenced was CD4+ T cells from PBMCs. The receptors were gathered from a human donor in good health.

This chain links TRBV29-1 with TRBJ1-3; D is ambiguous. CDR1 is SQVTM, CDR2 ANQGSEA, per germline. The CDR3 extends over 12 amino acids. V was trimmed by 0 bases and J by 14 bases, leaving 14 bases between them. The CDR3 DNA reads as TGCAGCGTTGAAGATTTGGACGTCAAATTATATTTT. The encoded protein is CSVEDLDVKLYF.

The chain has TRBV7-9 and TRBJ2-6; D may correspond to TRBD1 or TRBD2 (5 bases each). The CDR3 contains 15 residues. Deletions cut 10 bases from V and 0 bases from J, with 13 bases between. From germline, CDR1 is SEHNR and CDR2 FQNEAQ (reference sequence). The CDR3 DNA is TGTGCCACCTCGGGACCCCGCTCTGGGGCCAACGTCCTGACTTTC. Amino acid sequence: CATSGPRSGANVLTF.

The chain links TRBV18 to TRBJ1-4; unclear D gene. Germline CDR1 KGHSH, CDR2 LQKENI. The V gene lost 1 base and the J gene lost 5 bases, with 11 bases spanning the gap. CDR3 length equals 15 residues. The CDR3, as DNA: TGTGCCAGCTCACCACTTGAGATACCCAATGAAAAACTGTTTTTT. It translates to CASSPLEIPNEKLFF.

The CDR3 DNA reads TGCGCCAGCAGCTTGTCTGGGCAAAGCACAGATACGCAGTATTTT. Protein: CASSLSGQSTDTQYF. V and J are TRBV5-1 and TRBJ2-3; D call uncertain. The CDR3 is 15 residues long. Trimming took off 1 base at V and 0 bases at J, with 9 bases between the two ends. The germline gives CDR1 SGHRS, CDR2 YFSETQ.

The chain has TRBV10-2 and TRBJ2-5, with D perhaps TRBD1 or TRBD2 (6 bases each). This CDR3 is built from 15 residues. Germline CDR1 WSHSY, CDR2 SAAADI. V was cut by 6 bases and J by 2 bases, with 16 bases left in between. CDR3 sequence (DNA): TGCGCCAGCAGCGGGTCGGGGGCAGGGCAAGAGACCCAGTACTTC. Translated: CASSGSGAGQETQYF.

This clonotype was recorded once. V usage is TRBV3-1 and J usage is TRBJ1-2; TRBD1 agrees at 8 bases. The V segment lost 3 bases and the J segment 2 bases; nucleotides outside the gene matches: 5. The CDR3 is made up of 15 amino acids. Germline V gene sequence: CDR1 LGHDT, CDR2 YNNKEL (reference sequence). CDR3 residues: CASSHHDRGNYGYTF. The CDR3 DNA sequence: TGTGCCAGCAGCCACCATGACAGGGGCAACTATGGCTACACCTTC.

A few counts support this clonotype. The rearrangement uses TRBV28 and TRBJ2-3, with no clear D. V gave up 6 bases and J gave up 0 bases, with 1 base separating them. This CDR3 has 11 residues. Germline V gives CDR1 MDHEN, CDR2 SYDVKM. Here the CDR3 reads CASRSTDTQYF. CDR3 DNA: TGTGCCAGCAGGAGCACAGATACGCAGTATTTT.

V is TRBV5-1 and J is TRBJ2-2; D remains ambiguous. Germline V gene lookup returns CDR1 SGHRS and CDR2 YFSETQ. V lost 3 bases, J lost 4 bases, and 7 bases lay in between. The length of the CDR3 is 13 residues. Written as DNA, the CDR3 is TGCGCCAGCAGCTCGCTGCCCACCGGGGAGCTGTTTTTT. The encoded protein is CASSSLPTGELFF.

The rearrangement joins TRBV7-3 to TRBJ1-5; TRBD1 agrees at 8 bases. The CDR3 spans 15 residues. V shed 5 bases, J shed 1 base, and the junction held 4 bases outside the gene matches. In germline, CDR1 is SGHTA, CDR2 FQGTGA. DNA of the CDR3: TGTGCCAGCAGCACGGGACAGGTCAGCAATCAGCCCCAGCATTTT. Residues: CASSTGQVSNQPQHF. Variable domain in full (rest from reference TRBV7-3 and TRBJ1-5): GAGVSQTPSNKVTEKGKYVELRCDPISGHTALYWYRQSLGQGPEFLIYFQGTGAADDSGLPNDRFFAVRPEGSVSTLKIQRTERGDSAVYLCASSTGQVSNQPQHFGDGTRLSIL.

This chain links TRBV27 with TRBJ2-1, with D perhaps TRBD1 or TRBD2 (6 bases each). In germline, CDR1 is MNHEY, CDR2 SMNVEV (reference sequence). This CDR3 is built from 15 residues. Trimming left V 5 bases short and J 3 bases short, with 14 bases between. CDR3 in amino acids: CASSRRGRLYNEQFF. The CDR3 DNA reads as TGTGCCAGCAGTAGGAGGGGGAGACTCTACAATGAGCAGTTCTTC.

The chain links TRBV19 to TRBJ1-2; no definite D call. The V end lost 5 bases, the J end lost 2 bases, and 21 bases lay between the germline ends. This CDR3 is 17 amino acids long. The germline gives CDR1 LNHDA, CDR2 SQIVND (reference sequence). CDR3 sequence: CASSPRGPRTGNYGYTF. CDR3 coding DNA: TGTGCCAGTAGTCCCCGCGGTCCCCGGACGGGAAACTATGGCTACACCTTC.

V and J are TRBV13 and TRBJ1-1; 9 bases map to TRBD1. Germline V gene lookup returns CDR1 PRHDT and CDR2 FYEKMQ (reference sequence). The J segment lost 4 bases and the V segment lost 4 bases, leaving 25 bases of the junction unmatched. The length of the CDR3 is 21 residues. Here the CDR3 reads CASSSTGTGYLQGEMSTEAFF. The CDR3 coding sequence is TGTGCCAGCAGCTCCACCGGGACAGGGTACTTGCAGGGGGAGATGAGCACTGAAGCTTTCTTT.

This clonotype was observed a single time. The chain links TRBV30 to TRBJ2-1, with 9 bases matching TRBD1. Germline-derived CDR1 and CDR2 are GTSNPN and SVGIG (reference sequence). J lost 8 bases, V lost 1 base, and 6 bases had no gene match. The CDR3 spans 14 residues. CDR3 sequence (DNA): TGTGCCTGGAGTGCAGGACAGGGGCGCGATGAGCAGTTCTTC. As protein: CAWSAGQGRDEQFF.

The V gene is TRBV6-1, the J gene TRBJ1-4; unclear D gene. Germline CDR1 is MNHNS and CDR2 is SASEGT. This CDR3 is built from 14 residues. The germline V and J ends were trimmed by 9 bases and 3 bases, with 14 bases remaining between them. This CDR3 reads CASKNILANEKLFF. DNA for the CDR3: TGTGCCAGTAAGAATATACTGGCTAATGAAAAACTGTTTTTT.

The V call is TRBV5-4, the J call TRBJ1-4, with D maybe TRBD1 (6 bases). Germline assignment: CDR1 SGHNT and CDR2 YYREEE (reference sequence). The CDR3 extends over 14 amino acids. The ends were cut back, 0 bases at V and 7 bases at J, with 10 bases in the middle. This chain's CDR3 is CASSLGGHGEKLFF. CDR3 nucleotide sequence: TGTGCCAGCAGCTTGGGGGGGCATGGTGAAAAACTGTTTTTT. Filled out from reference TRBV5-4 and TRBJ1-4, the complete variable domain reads ETGVTQSPTHLIKTRGQQVTLRCSSQSGHNTVSWYQQALGQGPQFIFQYYREEENGRGNFPPRFSGLQFPNYSSELNVNALELDDSALYLCASSLGGHGEKLFFGSGTQLSVL.